The source of this TCR beta chain is a study of intratumoral heterogeneity in liver cancer. The CDR3 sequence is 11 residues long. Germline V gene sequence: CDR1 DFQATT, CDR2 SNEGSKA (reference sequence). V dropped 3 bases and J dropped 5 bases, with 5 bases sitting between them. Profiling relied on immunoSEQ multiplex PCR, and the TCRdb table lists in-frame clones only, not all of them. The table has tens of thousands of clones, roughly 73% seen once. This sample comprised tumor-adjacent normal tissue, obtained before any cancer treatment. The clonotype originates from a woman in her seventies with hepatocellular carcinoma. This chain uses TRBV20-1 with TRBJ1-5; no definite D call. The CDR3 DNA reads TGCAGTGCTAGTGACGATCAGCCCCAGCATTTT. Amino acids: CSASDDQPQHF.